In its sample, the clone carrying this T cell receptor beta chain was seen many times. What it recognizes is unknown. Researchers generated TCR beta cDNA from about 530 ng of total RNA, relying on a constant-region primer. Slightly modified ARM-PCR with three nested multiplex PCR rounds yielded TCR beta libraries. Two initial PCR rounds of approximately 10 cycles each paired TRBV1-TRBV30 forward primers with a C-beta reverse primer. TCRdb redid the calling of the multiplex PCR reads with MiXCR, one entry per CDR3 protein. This table holds about 48,000 distinct CDR3 sequences, about 68% found once. The V segment lost 8 bases and the J segment 6 bases; nucleotides outside the gene matches: 3. Germline CDR1 is MNHNS and CDR2 is SASEGT. The CDR3 runs 11 residues. Each 20-30 mg portion of unsorted bulk tissue served as the source for co-extraction of RNA and DNA. This sample was taken from a study of tumor-infiltrating lymphocytes in primary liver carcinoma. Study-wide findings and caveats: Roughly 8-25% of top clones, and no more, occurred in all five tumor regions. Blood's top-250-clone fraction was significantly lower than that of tumors (p = 0.039).

The sample comprised liver tumor tissue from sampling region 3. Subset in this sample: tumor region T3, left-lateral pole. This TCR was recovered from a man aged 40-55 years with primary liver carcinoma and hepatitis B virus infection. This chain uses TRBV6-1 with TRBJ2-7; 8 positions agree with TRBD1. For the CDR3, the DNA is TGTGCCAGCTCCAGGGGGCCCGAGCAGTACTTC. Residues: CASSRGPEQYF.